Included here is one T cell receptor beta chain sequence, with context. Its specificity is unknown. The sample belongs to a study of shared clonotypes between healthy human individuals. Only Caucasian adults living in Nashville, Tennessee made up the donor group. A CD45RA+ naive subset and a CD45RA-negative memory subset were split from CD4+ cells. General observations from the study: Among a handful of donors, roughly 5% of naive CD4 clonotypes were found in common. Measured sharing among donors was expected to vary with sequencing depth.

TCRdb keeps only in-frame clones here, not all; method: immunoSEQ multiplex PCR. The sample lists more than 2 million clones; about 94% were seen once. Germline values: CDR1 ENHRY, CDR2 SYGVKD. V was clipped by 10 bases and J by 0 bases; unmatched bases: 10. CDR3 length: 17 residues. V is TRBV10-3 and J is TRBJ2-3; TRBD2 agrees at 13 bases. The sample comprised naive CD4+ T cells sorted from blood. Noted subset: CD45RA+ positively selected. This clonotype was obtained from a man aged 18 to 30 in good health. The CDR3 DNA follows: TGTGCCACACGGGGACTAGCGGGACCTTCTAGCACAGATACGCAGTATTTT. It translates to CATRGLAGPSSTDTQYF.